This T cell receptor (beta chain) was obtained from a study of blood T cell repertoires in COVID-19. Whole-study context: Whether acute or convalescent, the COVID-19 samples came from the United States, Italy and Spain. T cells, B-cell-depleted T cells, or PBMCs provided the cDNA or gDNA that served as material.

In the original processing: It was from reference gene primer amplification that nucleated cell counts were estimated. The repertoire was sequenced with immunoSEQ multiplex PCR; TCRdb's copy has only in-frame clones and lacks some. V, J and clone size are those of that table, while D and trimming were read from the DNA. The sample includes under 80,000 clones, about 83% of them seen just once. This CDR3 has 16 residues. The V end lost 3 bases, the J end lost 4 bases, and 15 bases lay between the germline ends. Germline-derived CDR1 and CDR2 are MRHNA and SNTAGT. The sequence derives from a man at least 80 years old with acute or convalescent COVID-19. The sequenced material came from peripheral blood. The chain uses TRBV6-4 and TRBJ2-2, with D perhaps matching TRBD2 (6 bases). CDR3 coding DNA: TGTGCCAGCAGTGAGGTAGCGGAGTTCTTCACCGGGGAGCTGTTTTTT. Protein: CASSEVAEFFTGELFF.